One and the same sample provided the 21 T cell receptor beta chains below, sequenced in a study of T cells in Graves' hyperthyroidism and ophthalmopathy. Amplified TCR beta CDR3 regions derived from RNA transcripts. The HTBI primer set served for first-round RT-PCR of the TCR CDR3. TCRdb redid the calling of the multiplex PCR reads with MiXCR, one entry per CDR3 protein. The sample has over 250,000 distinct CDR3 sequences, approximately 15% seen once. What was sequenced was blood. The receptor set was obtained from a woman aged 55-70 years with Graves' ophthalmopathy.

This clonotype was recorded many times. The chain joins TRBV11-2 to TRBJ1-4; D is perhaps TRBD1 (5 bases). The germline V gene encodes CDR1 SGHAT and CDR2 FQNNGV. This CDR3 has 15 residues. The germline V and J ends were trimmed by 1 base and 6 bases, with 12 bases remaining between them. CDR3 in DNA: TGTGCCAGCAGCTTAGCGGGGGTGGATTATGAAAAACTGTTTTTT. Protein sequence: CASSLAGVDYEKLFF.

This clonotype has a count of ten or more. The rearrangement links TRBV7-8 to TRBJ1-5; 7 bases are shared with TRBD1. Germline CDR1 SGHVS, CDR2 FQNEAQ. The junction had 6 bases not matched to a gene; V was cut back by 1 base and J by 0 bases. The CDR3 length is 17 residues. The CDR3 spells CASSLVGWDSSNQPQHF. The CDR3 DNA reads TGTGCCAGCAGCTTAGTGGGGTGGGACAGTAGCAATCAGCCCCAGCATTTT.

The chain links TRBV7-9 to TRBJ2-2; TRBD1 is a possible D gene (6 bases). Germline V gene sequence: CDR1 SEHNR, CDR2 FQNEAQ (reference sequence). The V gene lost 7 bases and the J gene lost 0 bases, with 12 bases spanning the gap. The CDR3 has 15 amino acids. CDR3 in DNA: TGTGCCAGCACTCGAGGGGGTCCGAACACCGGGGAGCTGTTTTTT. Its protein is CASTRGGPNTGELFF.

This clonotype was seen more than once but under ten times. This chain uses TRBV6-2 or TRBV6-3 with TRBJ1-2; no firm D call. In germline, CDR1 is MNHEY, CDR2 SVGEGT. The ends were cut back, 0 bases at V and 5 bases at J, with 16 bases in the middle. This CDR3 has 16 amino acids. This CDR3 reads CASSYSTRGSFYGYTF. CDR3 nucleotides: TGTGCCAGCAGTTACTCGACCCGGGGTAGCTTTTATGGCTACACCTTC.

In this sample, this clonotype turned up a few times. V and J are TRBV12-5 and TRBJ1-2; D possibly corresponds to TRBD1 (5 bases). This CDR3 has 12 amino acids. V was clipped by 5 bases and J by 4 bases, with 8 bases between them. The germline V gene has CDR1 LGHNT and CDR2 FRNRAP. In DNA form, the CDR3 reads TGTGCTAGTGGTCAGGGAAGCTATGGCTACACCTTC. Translated: CASGQGSYGYTF.

This clonotype was picked up many times. The chain has TRBV3-1 and TRBJ1-1; possibly TRBD1 for D (6 bases). The CDR3 runs to 13 residues. Germline V gene lookup returns CDR1 LGHDT and CDR2 YNNKEL (reference sequence). The ends were cut back, 7 bases at V and 4 bases at J, with 13 bases in the middle. DNA of the CDR3: TGTGCCAGCACGAGGGTCAGGGGCACTGAAGCTTTCTTT. This codes for CASTRVRGTEAFF.

The chain combines TRBV7-8 with TRBJ2-1, with 8 bases that match TRBD1. The germline V gene encodes CDR1 SGHVS and CDR2 FQNEAQ. With 3 bases clipped from V and 7 bases from J, the junction kept 8 bases outside the gene matches. The CDR3 spans 15 residues. The CDR3 loop reads CASSFWQGAKNEQFF. CDR3 coding DNA: TGTGCCAGCAGCTTTTGGCAGGGGGCGAAGAATGAGCAGTTCTTC.

This clonotype was picked up many times. The chain combines TRBV7-9 with TRBJ1-1, with D maybe TRBD1 (6 bases). V lost 3 bases to trimming and J lost 3 bases, with 8 bases between them. The CDR3 runs 13 residues. Germline CDR1 is SEHNR and CDR2 is FQNEAQ (reference sequence). CDR3 in DNA: TGTGCCAGCAGCTTGGGGGGGCACACTGAAGCTTTCTTT. Its translation is CASSLGGHTEAFF.

V and J are TRBV9 and TRBJ2-4; TRBD1 aligns across 7 bases. From germline, CDR1 is SGDLS and CDR2 YYNGEE. This CDR3 contains 13 residues. J gave up 5 bases and V 5 bases, and 4 bases lay outside the gene matches. The DNA for the CDR3 is TGTGCCAGCAGTGTCGGGACAGAAAACATTCAGTACTTC. Amino acid sequence: CASSVGTENIQYF.

This clonotype has ten or more counts. The V call is TRBV12-3 or TRBV12-4, the J call TRBJ1-2, with D uncertain. V was clipped by 3 bases and J by 5 bases, with 10 bases between them. This CDR3 contains 13 residues. The CDR3 protein is CASSFGSSYGYTF. DNA of the CDR3: TGTGCCAGCAGTTTTGGCAGCTCTTATGGCTACACCTTC.

This clonotype appeared a few times. This rearrangement joins TRBV10-1 to TRBJ2-1, with a tentative D call TRBD2 (5 bases). The CDR3 has 16 amino acids. V shed 0 bases and J shed 0 bases, with 9 bases lying between them. Germline assignment: CDR1 WNHNN and CDR2 SYGVQD (reference sequence). The CDR3 bases are TGCGCCAGCAGTGAGTCGAGGGAAAACTCCTACAATGAGCAGTTCTTC. This sequence encodes CASSESRENSYNEQFF.

This clonotype was seen repeatedly, ten times or more. V and J are TRBV18 and TRBJ2-3, with D possibly matching TRBD1 (6 bases). Germline V gives CDR1 KGHSH, CDR2 LQKENI. V was pared by 4 bases and J by 0 bases, with 14 bases between. CDR3 length equals 16 residues. CDR3 amino acids: CASSLGATSSTDTQYF. As DNA, the CDR3 is TGTGCCAGCTCACTGGGGGCTACTTCGAGCACAGATACGCAGTATTTT.

This clonotype was observed many times. The V and J genes are TRBV28 and TRBJ1-2; unclear D gene. V was trimmed by 2 bases and J by 3 bases, leaving 10 bases between them. The germline CDR1 and CDR2 sequences are MDHEN and SYDVKM. This CDR3 has 14 residues. The CDR3 DNA follows: TGTGCCAGCAGTTTACCGACGGGGTACTATGGCTACACCTTC. Encoded protein: CASSLPTGYYGYTF.

The table lists this clonotype with many counts. This chain uses TRBV5-1 with TRBJ2-2; D perhaps matches TRBD1 (5 bases). This CDR3 is built from 15 residues. Between the trimmed V and J ends, which lost 1 base and 3 bases, there was a span of 10 bases. Germline-derived CDR1 and CDR2 are SGHRS and YFSETQ. The CDR3 nucleotides read TGCGCCAGCAGCTTGCAGGGCAGATACACCGGGGAGCTGTTTTTT. Protein sequence: CASSLQGRYTGELFF.

This clonotype showed up many times. The chain recombines TRBV5-1 with TRBJ2-1; the D gene is possibly TRBD2 (6 bases). The CDR3 sequence is 13 residues long. V was trimmed by 4 bases and J by 6 bases, leaving 11 bases between them. Germline V lookup: CDR1 SGHRS, CDR2 YFSETQ. CDR3 sequence: CASSPGGPNEQFF. Written as DNA, the CDR3 is TGCGCCAGCAGCCCCGGGGGACCCAATGAGCAGTTCTTC. The complete variable domain, with remaining parts taken from reference TRBV5-1 and TRBJ2-1, reads KAGVTQTPRYLIKTRGQQVTLSCSPISGHRSVSWYQQTPGQGLQFLFEYFSETQRNKGNFPGRFSGRQFSNSRSEMNVSTLELGDSALYLCASSPGGPNEQFFGPGTRLTVL.

The chain uses TRBV25-1 and TRBJ2-3, with a weak D call TRBD1 (5 bases). Looked up from germline, CDR1 is MGHDK and CDR2 is SYGVNS. CDR3 length: 13 amino acids. V was shortened by 2 bases and J by 4 bases, with 7 bases between the two germline ends. The CDR3 DNA is TGTGCCAGCAGTGAAATAGGGGCAGATACGCAGTATTTT. Translated: CASSEIGADTQYF.

This clonotype was seen repeatedly, ten times or more. The rearrangement uses TRBV6-1 and TRBJ2-5; tentatively, D is TRBD1 or TRBD2 (5 bases each). V lost 7 bases, J lost 5 bases, and 14 bases lay in between. The CDR3 runs 13 residues. CDR1 MNHNS and CDR2 SASEGT come from the germline V gene. CDR3 region: CASTIHWGETQYF. CDR3 nucleotides: TGTGCCAGCACGATTCATTGGGGGGAGACCCAGTACTTC.

This clonotype appeared a few times. The chain uses TRBV5-1 and TRBJ2-3; TRBD2 matches at 14 bases. Per the germline V gene, CDR1 is SGHRS and CDR2 is YFSETQ. V shed 4 bases, J shed 2 bases, and the junction held 6 bases outside the gene matches. The CDR3 covers 17 residues. The CDR3 region has the DNA TGCGCCAGCAGCCAGGGACTAGCGGGGGTATACACAGATACGCAGTATTTT. Its translation is CASSQGLAGVYTDTQYF.

In the case of this clonotype: A much larger clone sits a single nucleotide away, making a read error possible. The J gene is TRBJ2-3, the V gene TRBV20-1; TRBD2 matches at 8 bases. This CDR3 contains 13 residues. J gave up 3 bases and V 5 bases, and 4 bases lay outside the gene matches. Germline CDR1 and CDR2: DFQATT and SNEGSKA (reference sequence). The CDR3 loop reads CSAGSGGTDTQYF. The CDR3 DNA reads as TGCAGTGCTGGGAGCGGGGGAACAGATACGCAGTATTTT.

This clonotype was observed a few times. This chain connects TRBV6-1 to TRBJ1-2; no firm D call. V gave up 5 bases and J gave up 7 bases, with 20 bases separating them. The CDR3 is 15 residues long. Germline values: CDR1 MNHNS, CDR2 SASEGT. The CDR3: CASSFYSWSIPGYTF. The CDR3 DNA reads as TGTGCCAGCAGTTTCTATTCTTGGAGCATCCCTGGCTACACCTTC.

The rearrangement uses TRBV20-1 and TRBJ1-1, with TRBD1 identical over 7 bases. Germline CDR1 DFQATT, CDR2 SNEGSKA (reference sequence). Germline trimming cut 3 bases from V and 0 bases from J; bases unmatched to any gene: 7. The CDR3 spans 15 residues. The CDR3 here is CSARAEGALNTEAFF. The CDR3 DNA reads TGCAGTGCTAGGGCCGAGGGGGCCTTGAACACTGAAGCTTTCTTT.